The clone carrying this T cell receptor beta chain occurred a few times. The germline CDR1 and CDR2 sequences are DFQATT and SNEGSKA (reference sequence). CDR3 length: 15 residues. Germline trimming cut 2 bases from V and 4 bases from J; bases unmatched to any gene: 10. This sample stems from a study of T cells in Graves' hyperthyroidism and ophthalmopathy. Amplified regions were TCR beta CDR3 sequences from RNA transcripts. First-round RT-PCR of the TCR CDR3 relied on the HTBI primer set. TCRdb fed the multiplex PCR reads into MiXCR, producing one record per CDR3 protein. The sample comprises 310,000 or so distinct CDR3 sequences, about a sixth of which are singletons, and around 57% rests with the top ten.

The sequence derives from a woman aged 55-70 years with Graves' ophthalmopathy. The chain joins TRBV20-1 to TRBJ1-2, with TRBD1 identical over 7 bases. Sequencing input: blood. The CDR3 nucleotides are TGCAGTGCTAGATCCGGGACAGCTTTCCTCTATGGCTACACCTTC. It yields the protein CSARSGTAFLYGYTF.